The clone carrying this T cell receptor beta chain was detected many times. Unique molecular identifiers were present on the cDNA, which also gained a universal primer site by template switching. Each CDR3 protein is one row after TCRdb ran MiXCR on the 5' RACE reads. The sample has more than 350,000 distinct CDR3 sequences, 7% to 9.5% seen once. The data were taken from a study of identical twins. CDR3 size: 14 residues. CDR1 is LNHNV and CDR2 is YYDKDF in the germline V gene (reference sequence). With V trimmed by 2 bases and J by 5 bases, 5 bases remained unmatched. The sequenced material came from naive T cells sorted from blood. The TCR originated in a woman aged 50 to 65 in good health. The chain has TRBV15 and TRBJ2-5; 7 bases line up with TRBD1. The CDR3 reads CATSRRGGDETQYF. As DNA, the CDR3 is TGTGCCACCAGCAGACGAGGGGGCGACGAGACCCAGTACTTC.